This paragraph covers one TCR beta chain sequence. CDR3 length: 18 residues. With 1 base removed from V and 0 bases from J, the gap between germline ends came to 15 bases. In germline, CDR1 is KGHSH, CDR2 LQKENI. The record originates from a study of blood T cell repertoires in COVID-19. TCRdb's copy holds only in-frame clones and misses some; the assay was immunoSEQ multiplex PCR. The repertoire has roughly 32,000 clones, about 90% of them found once; the top ten carry about 1%. The V and J genes are TRBV18 and TRBJ1-4; D is possibly TRBD1 (5 bases). The TCR was taken from a man between 65 and 79 years old with active or convalescent COVID-19. The sample consisted of peripheral blood. The CDR3 DNA sequence: TGTGCCAGCTCACCACAGCCGAGACAGATAGCAACTAATGAAAAACTGTTTTTT. Encoded protein: CASSPQPRQIATNEKLFF.